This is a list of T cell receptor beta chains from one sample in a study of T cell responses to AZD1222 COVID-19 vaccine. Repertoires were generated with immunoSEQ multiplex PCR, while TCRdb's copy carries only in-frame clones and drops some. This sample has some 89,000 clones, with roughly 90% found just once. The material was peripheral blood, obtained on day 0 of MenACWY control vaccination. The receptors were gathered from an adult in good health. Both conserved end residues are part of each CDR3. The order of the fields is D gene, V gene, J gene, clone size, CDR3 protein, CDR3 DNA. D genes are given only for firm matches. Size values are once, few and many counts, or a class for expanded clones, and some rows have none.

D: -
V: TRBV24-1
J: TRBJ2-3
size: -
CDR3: CATSDLASSTDTQYF
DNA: TGTGCCACCAGTGATTTAGCTAGTAGCACAGATACGCAGTATTTT

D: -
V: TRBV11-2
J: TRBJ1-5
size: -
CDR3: CASSLDRGSYQPQHF
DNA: TGTGCCAGCAGCTTAGACAGGGGATCCTATCAGCCCCAGCATTTT

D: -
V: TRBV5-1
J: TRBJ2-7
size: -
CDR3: CASGVWDPASEQYF
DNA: TGCGCCAGTGGCGTCTGGGACCCCGCCAGCGAGCAGTACTTC

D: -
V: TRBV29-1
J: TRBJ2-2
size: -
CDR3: CSVEDLTGSAGELFF
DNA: TGCAGCGTTGAAGATTTGACGGGGTCGGCCGGGGAGCTGTTTTTT

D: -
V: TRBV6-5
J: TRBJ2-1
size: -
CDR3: CASSEVTGSYNEQFF
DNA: TGTGCCAGCAGCGAGGTGACAGGCTCCTACAATGAGCAGTTCTTC

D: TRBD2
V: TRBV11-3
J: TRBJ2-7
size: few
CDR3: CASSPRGSDEQYF
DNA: TGTGCCAGCAGCCCTCGCGGGAGCGACGAGCAGTACTTC

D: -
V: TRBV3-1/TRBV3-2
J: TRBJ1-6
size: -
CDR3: CASSRREVYNSPLHF
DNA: TGTGCCAGCAGCCGGAGAGAAGTTTATAATTCACCCCTCCACTTT

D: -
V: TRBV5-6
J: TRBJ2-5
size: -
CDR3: CASSPRGGAQETQYF
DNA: TGTGCCAGCAGCCCGCGCGGAGGGGCGCAAGAGACCCAGTACTTC

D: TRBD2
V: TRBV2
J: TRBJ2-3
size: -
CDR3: CATTRASGTDTQYF
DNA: TGTGCCACTACGAGGGCTAGCGGTACAGATACGCAGTATTTT

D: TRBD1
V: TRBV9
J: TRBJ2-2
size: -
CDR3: CASSATGVNTGELFF
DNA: TGTGCCAGCAGCGCCACAGGGGTCAACACCGGGGAGCTGTTTTTT

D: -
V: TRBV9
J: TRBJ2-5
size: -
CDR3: CASSVGAAQETQYF
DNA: TGTGCCAGCAGCGTAGGAGCGGCCCAAGAGACCCAGTACTTC

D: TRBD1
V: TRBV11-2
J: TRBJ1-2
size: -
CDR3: CASSPRGQNIYGYTF
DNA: TGTGCCAGCAGCCCAAGGGGACAGAATATCTATGGCTACACCTTC

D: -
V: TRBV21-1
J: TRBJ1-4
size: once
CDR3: CASSKERGTSNEKLFF
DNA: TGTGCCAGCAGCAAAGAGAGGGGGACAAGTAATGAAAAACTGTTTTTT

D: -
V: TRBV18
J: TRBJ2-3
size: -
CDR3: CASSAAASTDTQYF
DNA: TGTGCCAGCTCAGCGGCGGCCAGCACAGATACGCAGTATTTT

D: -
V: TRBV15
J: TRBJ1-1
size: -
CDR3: CATSRKSEAFF
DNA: TGTGCCACCAGCAGAAAATCTGAAGCTTTCTTT

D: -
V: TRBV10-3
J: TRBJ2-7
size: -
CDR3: CAIRPQGGNYEQYF
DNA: TGTGCCATCAGGCCCCAGGGGGGGAACTACGAGCAGTACTTC